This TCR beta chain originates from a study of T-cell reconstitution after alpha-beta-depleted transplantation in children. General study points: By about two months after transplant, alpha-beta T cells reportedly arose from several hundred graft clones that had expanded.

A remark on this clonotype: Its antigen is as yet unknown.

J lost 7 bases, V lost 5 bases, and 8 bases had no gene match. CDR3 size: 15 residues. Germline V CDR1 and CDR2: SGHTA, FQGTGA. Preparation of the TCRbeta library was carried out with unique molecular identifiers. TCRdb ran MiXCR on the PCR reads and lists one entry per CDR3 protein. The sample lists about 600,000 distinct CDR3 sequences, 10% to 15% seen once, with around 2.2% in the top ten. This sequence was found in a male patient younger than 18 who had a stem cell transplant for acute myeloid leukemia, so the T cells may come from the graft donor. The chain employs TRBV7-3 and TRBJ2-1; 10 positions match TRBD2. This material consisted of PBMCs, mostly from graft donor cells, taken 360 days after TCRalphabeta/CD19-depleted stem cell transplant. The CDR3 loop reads CASSPLAGVRNEQFF. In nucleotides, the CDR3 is TGTGCCAGCAGCCCGCTAGCGGGAGTGAGGAATGAGCAGTTCTTC.